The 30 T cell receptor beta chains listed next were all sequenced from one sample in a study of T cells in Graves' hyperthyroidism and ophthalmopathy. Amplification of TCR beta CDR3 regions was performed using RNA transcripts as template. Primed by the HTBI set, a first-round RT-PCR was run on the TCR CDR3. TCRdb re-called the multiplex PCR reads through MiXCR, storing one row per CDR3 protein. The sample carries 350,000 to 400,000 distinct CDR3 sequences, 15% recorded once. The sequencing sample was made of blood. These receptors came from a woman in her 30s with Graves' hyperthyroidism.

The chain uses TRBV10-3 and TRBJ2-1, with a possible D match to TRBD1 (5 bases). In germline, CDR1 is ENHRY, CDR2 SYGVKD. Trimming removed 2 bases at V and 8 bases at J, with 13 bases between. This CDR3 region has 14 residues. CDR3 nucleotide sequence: TGTGCCATCAGTGAGATGGGGCCGGGCGATGAGCAGTTCTTC. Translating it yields CAISEMGPGDEQFF.

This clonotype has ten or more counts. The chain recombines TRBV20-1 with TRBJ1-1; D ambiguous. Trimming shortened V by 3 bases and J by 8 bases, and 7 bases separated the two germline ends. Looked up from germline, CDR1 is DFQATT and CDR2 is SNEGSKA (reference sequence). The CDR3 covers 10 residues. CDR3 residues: CSASPREAFF. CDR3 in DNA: TGCAGTGCTAGCCCCAGGGAAGCTTTCTTT.

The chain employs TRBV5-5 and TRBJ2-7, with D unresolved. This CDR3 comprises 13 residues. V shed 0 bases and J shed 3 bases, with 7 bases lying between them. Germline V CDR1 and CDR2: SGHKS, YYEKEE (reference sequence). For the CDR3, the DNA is TGTGCCAGCAGCTTGGAAGTCTTCTACGAGCAGTACTTC. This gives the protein CASSLEVFYEQYF.

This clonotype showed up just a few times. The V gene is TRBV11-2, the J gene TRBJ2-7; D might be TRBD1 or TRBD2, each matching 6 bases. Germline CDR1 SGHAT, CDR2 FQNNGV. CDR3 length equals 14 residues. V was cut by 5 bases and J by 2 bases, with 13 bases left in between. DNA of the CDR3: TGTGCCAGCAGCGAGGAGGGACATCCCTACGAGCAGTACTTC. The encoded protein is CASSEEGHPYEQYF.

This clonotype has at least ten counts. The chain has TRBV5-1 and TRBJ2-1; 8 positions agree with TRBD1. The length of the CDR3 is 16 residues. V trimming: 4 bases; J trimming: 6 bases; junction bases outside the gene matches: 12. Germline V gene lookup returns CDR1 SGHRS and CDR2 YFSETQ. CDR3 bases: TGCGCCAGCAGCCTGACTTCAGGGGGCTGGAGCAATGAGCAGTTCTTC. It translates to CASSLTSGGWSNEQFF. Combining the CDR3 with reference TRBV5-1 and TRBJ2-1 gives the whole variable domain KAGVTQTPRYLIKTRGQQVTLSCSPISGHRSVSWYQQTPGQGLQFLFEYFSETQRNKGNFPGRFSGRQFSNSRSEMNVSTLELGDSALYLCASSLTSGGWSNEQFFGPGTRLTVL.

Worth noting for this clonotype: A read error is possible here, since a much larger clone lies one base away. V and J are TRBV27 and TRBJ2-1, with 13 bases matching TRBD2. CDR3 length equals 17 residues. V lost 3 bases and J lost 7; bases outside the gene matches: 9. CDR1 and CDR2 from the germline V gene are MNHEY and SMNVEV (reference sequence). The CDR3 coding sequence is TGTGCCAGCAGTTTCCGCTTCGGGACTAGCGGGGCTAATGAGCAGTTCTTC. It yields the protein CASSFRFGTSGANEQFF.

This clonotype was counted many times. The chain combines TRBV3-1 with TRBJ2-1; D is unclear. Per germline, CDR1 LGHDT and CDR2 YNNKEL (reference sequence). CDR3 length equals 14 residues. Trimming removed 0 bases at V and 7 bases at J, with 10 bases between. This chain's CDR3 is CASSQEGLSNEQFF. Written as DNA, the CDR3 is TGTGCCAGCAGCCAAGAAGGGCTGAGTAATGAGCAGTTCTTC.

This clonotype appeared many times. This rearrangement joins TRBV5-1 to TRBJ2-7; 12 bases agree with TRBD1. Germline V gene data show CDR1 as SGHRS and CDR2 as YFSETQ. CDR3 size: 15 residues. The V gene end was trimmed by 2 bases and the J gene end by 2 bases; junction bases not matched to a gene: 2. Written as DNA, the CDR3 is TGCGCCAGCAGCTTCGGGACAGGGGGCGCCTACGAGCAGTACTTC. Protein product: CASSFGTGGAYEQYF.

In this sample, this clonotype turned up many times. In DNA form, the CDR3 reads TGCAGCGTTGATGTCGGGACCGCAAACCTACTAAACACCGGGGAGCTGTTTTTT. This translates into CSVDVGTANLLNTGELFF. The rearrangement links TRBV29-1 to TRBJ2-2; D tentatively reads TRBD1 or TRBD2 (5 bases each). The germline V gene encodes CDR1 SQVTM and CDR2 ANQGSEA. The CDR3 consists of 18 residues. Trimming shortened V by 3 bases and J by 2 bases, and 22 bases separated the two germline ends.

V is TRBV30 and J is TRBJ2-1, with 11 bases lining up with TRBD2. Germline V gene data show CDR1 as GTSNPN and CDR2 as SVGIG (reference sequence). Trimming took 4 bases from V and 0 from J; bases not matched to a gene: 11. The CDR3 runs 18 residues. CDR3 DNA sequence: TGTGCCTGGACCCCGGGACTAGCGGAGAAAAGCTCCTACAATGAGCAGTTCTTC. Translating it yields CAWTPGLAEKSSYNEQFF.

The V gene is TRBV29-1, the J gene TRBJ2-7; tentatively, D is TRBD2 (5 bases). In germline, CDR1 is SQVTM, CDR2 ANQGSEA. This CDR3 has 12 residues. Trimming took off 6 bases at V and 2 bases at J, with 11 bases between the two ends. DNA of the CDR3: TGCAGCGTCTCGGGGAGCGCCTACGAGCAGTACTTC. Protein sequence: CSVSGSAYEQYF.

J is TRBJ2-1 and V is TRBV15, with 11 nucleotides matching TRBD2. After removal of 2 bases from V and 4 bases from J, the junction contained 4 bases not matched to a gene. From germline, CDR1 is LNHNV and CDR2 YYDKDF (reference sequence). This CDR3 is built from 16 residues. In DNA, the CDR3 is TGTGCCACCAGCAGAATGACTAGCGGGAAGTACAATGAGCAGTTCTTC. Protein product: CATSRMTSGKYNEQFF.

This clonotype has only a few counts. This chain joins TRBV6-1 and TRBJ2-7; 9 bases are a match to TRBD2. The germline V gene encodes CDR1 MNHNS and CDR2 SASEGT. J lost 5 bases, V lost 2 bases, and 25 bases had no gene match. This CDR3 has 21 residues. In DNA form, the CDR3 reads TGTGCCAGCAGTGAACGACTCTTCAGTTTTTCTCGGACTAGCGCATCAAACGAGCAGTACTTC. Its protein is CASSERLFSFSRTSASNEQYF.

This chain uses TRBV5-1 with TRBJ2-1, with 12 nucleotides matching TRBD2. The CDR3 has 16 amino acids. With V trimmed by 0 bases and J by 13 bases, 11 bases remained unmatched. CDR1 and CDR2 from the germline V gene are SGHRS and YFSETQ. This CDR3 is CASSLASSGRAPSQFF. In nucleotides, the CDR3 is TGCGCCAGCAGCTTGGCATCTAGCGGGAGGGCCCCAAGCCAGTTCTTC.

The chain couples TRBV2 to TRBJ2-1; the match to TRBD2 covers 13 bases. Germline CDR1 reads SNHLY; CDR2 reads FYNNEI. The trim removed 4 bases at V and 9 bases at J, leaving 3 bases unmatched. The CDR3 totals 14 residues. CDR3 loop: CASSGLAGGSEQFF. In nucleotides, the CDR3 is TGTGCCAGCAGTGGACTAGCGGGAGGTTCTGAGCAGTTCTTC.

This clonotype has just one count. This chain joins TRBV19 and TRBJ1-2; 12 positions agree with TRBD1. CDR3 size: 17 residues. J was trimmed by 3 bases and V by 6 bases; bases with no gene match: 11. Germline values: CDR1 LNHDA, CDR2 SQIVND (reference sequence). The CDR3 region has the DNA TGTGCCAGTAGCATCCGGGACAGGGGGCGCAAAGACTATGGCTACACCTTC. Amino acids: CASSIRDRGRKDYGYTF.

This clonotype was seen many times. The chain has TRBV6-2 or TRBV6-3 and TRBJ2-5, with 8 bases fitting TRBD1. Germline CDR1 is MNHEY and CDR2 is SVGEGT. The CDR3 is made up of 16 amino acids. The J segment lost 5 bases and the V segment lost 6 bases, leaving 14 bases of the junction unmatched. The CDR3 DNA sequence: TGTGCCAGCAGGCTTCCCGGGACAGGTCGCGCGGAGACCCAGTACTTC. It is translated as CASRLPGTGRAETQYF.

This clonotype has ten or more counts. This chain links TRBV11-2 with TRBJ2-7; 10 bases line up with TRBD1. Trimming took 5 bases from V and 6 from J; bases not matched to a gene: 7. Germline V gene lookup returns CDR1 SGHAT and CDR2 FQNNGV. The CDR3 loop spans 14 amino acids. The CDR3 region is CASSTRQGAREQYF. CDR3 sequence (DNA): TGTGCCAGCAGCACCCGACAGGGGGCACGCGAGCAGTACTTC.

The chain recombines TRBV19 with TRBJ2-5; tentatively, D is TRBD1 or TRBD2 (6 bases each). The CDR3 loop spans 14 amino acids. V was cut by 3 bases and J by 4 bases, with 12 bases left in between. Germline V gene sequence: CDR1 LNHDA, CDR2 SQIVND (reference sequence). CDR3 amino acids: CASSIGGPRETQYF. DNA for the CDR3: TGTGCCAGTAGTATTGGGGGGCCCAGAGAGACCCAGTACTTC. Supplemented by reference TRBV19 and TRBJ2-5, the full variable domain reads DGGITQSPKYLFRKEGQNVTLSCEQNLNHDAMYWYRQDPGQGLRLIYYSQIVNDFQKGDIAEGYSVSREKKESFPLTVTSAQKNPTAFYLCASSIGGPRETQYFGPGTRLLVL.

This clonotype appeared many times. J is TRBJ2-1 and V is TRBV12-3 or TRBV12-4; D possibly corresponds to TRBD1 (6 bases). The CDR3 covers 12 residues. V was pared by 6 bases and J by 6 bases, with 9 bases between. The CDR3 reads CASSPGANEQFF. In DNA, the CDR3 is TGTGCCAGCAGCCCAGGGGCCAATGAGCAGTTCTTC.

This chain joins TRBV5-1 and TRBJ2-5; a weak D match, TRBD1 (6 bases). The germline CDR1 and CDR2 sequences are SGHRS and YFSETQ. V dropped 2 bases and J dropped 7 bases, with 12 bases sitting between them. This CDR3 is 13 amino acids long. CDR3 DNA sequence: TGCGCCAGCAGCTTAGGACAGCTGGGGACCCAGTACTTC. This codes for CASSLGQLGTQYF.

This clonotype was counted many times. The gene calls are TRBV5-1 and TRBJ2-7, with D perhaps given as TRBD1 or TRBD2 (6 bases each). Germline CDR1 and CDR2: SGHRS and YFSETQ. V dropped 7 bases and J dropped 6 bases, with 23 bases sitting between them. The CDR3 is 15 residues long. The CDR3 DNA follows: TGCGCCAGCCGGCCAACCCCGACGTCGGGGGCCGAGCAGTACTTC. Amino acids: CASRPTPTSGAEQYF.

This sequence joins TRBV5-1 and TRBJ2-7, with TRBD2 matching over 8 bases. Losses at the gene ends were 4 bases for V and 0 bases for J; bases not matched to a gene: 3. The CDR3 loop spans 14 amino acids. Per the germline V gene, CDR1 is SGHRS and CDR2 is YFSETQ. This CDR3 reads CASSRGGASYEQYF. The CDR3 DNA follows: TGCGCCAGCAGCCGGGGGGGGGCCTCCTACGAGCAGTACTTC. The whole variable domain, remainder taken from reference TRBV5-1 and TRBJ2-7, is KAGVTQTPRYLIKTRGQQVTLSCSPISGHRSVSWYQQTPGQGLQFLFEYFSETQRNKGNFPGRFSGRQFSNSRSEMNVSTLELGDSALYLCASSRGGASYEQYFGPGTRLTVT.

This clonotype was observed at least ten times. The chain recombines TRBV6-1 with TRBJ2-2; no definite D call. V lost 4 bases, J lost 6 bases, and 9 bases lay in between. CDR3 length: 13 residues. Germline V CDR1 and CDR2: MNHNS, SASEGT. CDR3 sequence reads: CASSAEYSGELFF. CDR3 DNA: TGTGCCAGCAGTGCGGAGTATTCCGGGGAGCTGTTTTTT.

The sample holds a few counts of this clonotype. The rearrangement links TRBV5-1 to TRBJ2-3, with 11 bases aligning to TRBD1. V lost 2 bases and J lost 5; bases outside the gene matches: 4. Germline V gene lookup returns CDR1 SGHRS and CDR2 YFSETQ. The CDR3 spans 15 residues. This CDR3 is CASSFGQGAEDTQYF. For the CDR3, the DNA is TGCGCCAGCAGCTTTGGACAGGGGGCAGAAGATACGCAGTATTTT.

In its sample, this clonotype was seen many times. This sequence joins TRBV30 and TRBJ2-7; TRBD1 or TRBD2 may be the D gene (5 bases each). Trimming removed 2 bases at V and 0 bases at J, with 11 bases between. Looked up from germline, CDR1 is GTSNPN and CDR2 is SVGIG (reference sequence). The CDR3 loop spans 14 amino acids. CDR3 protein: CAWSPGTPSYEQYF. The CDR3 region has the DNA TGTGCCTGGAGTCCCGGGACCCCCTCCTACGAGCAGTACTTC. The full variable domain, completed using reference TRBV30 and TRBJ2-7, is SQTIHQWPATLVQPVGSPLSLECTVEGTSNPNLYWYRQAAGRGLQLLFYSVGIGQISSEVPQNLSASRPQDRQFILSSKKLLLSDSGFYLCAWSPGTPSYEQYFGPGTRLTVT.

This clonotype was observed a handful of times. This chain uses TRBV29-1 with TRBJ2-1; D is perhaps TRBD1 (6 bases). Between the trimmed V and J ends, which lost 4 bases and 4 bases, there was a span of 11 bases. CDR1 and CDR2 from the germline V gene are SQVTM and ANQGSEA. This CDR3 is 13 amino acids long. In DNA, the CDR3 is TGCAGCGTTGGGACAGAAGGATACAATGAGCAGTTCTTC. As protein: CSVGTEGYNEQFF.

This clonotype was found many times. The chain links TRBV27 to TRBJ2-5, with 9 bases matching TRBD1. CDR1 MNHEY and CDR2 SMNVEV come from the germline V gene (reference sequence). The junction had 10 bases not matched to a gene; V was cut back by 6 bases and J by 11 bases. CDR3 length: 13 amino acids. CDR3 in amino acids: CASSAEQGASQYF. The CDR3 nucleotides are TGTGCCAGCAGCGCAGAACAGGGGGCATCTCAGTACTTC.

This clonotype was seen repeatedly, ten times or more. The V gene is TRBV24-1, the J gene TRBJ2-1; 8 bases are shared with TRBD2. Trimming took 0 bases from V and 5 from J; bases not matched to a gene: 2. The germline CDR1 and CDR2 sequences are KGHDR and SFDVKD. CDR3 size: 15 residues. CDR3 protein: CATSDLELADNEQFF. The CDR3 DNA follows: TGTGCCACCAGTGATTTGGAACTAGCGGACAATGAGCAGTTCTTC.

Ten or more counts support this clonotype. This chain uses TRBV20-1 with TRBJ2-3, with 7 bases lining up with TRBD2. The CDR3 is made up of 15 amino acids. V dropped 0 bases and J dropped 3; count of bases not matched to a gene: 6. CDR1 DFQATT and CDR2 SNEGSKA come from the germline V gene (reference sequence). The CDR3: CSARDPRGRTDTQYF. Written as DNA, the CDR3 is TGCAGTGCTAGAGATCCGCGCGGGAGAACAGATACGCAGTATTTT.